The clone carrying this TCR beta chain was counted a few times. The data derive from a study of response to subunit inactivated influenza vaccine. CDR3 length: 14 amino acids. Germline CDR1 is DFQATT and CDR2 is SNEGSKA (reference sequence). The V and J ends lost 1 base and 5 bases, in that order; junction bases with no gene match: 3. TCRdb redid the calling of the RT-PCR reads with MiXCR, one entry per CDR3 protein. The sample has hundreds of thousands of distinct CDR3 sequences; 11% to 15% are singletons. The TCR originated in a man over 45 who received an inactivated influenza vaccine. The rearrangement uses TRBV20-1 and TRBJ2-2; 8 bases align to TRBD1. This specimen was PBMCs from blood, taken approximately 15 days before vaccination. The CDR3 is CSARGQGLTGELFF. The CDR3 DNA sequence: TGCAGTGCTAGAGGACAGGGGCTGACCGGGGAGCTGTTTTTT.